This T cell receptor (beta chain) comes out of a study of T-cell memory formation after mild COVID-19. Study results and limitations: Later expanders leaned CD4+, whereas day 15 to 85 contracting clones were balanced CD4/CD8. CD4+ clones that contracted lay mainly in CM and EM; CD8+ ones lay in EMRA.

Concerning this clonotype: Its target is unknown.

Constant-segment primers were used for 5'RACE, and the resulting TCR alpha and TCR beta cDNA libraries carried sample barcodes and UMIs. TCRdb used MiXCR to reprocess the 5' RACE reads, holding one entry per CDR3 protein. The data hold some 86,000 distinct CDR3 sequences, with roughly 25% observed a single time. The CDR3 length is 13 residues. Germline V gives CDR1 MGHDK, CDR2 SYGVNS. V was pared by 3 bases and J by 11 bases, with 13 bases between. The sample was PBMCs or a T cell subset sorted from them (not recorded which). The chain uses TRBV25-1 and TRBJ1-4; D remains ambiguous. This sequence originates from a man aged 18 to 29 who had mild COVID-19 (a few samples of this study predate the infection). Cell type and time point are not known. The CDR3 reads CASSDPGPTKLFF. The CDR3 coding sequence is TGTGCCAGCAGTGACCCTGGCCCCACGAAACTGTTTTTT.